This TCR beta chain came from a study of T cells in localized non-small cell lung cancer (TCRdb year 2020). Describing the broader study: Comparing tumors with uninvolved tumor-adjacent lungs, the study looked at the T cell repertoires of over 200 patients with early-stage NSCLC. NSCLC patients had a mean age of roughly 64 years, and 129 were male and nearly 110 female. The cohort comprised 200 to 300 treatment-naïve NSCLC patients with resected, localized lung tumors. Here is what the overall study found, with its caveats: Multi-region tumor sequencing was not performed, so intratumor heterogeneity could not be excluded. Higher T cell density in blood was associated with longer overall survival, whereas higher clonality in adjacent lung was associated with shorter survival. Of the top 100 tumor clones, a median of roughly 60 were detected in paired uninvolved adjacent lung; roughly 29 were also among that lung's top 100. Since the design was exploratory, TCR variables were selected using unadjusted p-values with no false-discovery rate correction. Uninvolved tumor-adjacent lung showed the highest T cell clonality, higher than tumor, which suggests more focused antigenic responses in the uninvolved tumor-adjacent lung.

This clone has only one observation. Its antigen is currently not known. Per-base quality was not reported, and no clone a single base away is much larger than it. TCR beta CDR3 regions were sequenced from DNA using the immunoSEQ Assay. Turning to the authors' computational methods: To compute T cell density, TCR beta template counts were normalized to usable DNA, which was estimated by amplifying housekeeping genes. The preseqR package was used to estimate richness by extrapolating to 400,000 templates for PBMC samples and to 120,000 templates for tissue samples. Clonality was defined as one minus Pielou's evenness. Tissue-enriched TCRs were identified by differential abundance testing using productive amino-acid clonotypes, minimum total count 5 and alpha 0.1. The Jaccard Index and the Morisita Overlap Index were used to measure how much the repertoires overlapped between compartments. GLIPH clustered TCR beta CDR3s with public tetramer-defined viral CDR3s; viral motifs required at least three viral sequences plus V-gene enrichment. Imported from immuneACCESS, the table was reduced by TCRdb to in-frame sequences with V and J called. These copies leave out some clones; in studies compared against another copy, an unresolved V gene accounts for under half, and the cause of the remainder is not known. The D gene and trimming were derived from the DNA, and the V and J assignments and clone size from that table. The sample profile shows 25,000 or so clones; around nine tenths of them were found once. The top ten constitute around 6.1% of the sample.

At diagnosis, tumor, uninvolved tumor-adjacent lung and peripheral blood were collected and then preserved as a mix of FFPE and fresh-frozen material. For TCR repertoire profiling, blood samples were analyzed as peripheral blood mononuclear cells. Including the terminal cysteine and phenylalanine, the CDR3 comprises 15 residues. Only CDR3 DNA remains: 45 bases, in frame from the first base. V has 4 bases trimmed and J has 3 bases trimmed; junction bases matching no gene number 10. CDR1 SGHDT and CDR2 YYEEEE are derived from the germline V gene. The rearrangement combines TRBV5-6 with TRBJ2-7; TRBD1 aligns with 7 central bases. The sample was PBMCs, taken before any cancer treatment. The TCR was taken from a man aged 35-69 years with stage II lung adenocarcinoma. The CDR3 amino acid sequence is: CASSRRGLILYEQYF. In nucleotide form, the sequence is TGTGCCAGCAGCCGTAGGGGGCTGATTCTCTACGAGCAGTACTTC.